The next 11 T cell receptor beta chains were all read from a single sample in a study of blood T cell repertoires in COVID-19. Profiling relied on immunoSEQ multiplex PCR, and the TCRdb table lists in-frame clones only, not all of them. The sample has 210,000 or so clones, around 80% seen once. The sequencing input was peripheral blood. The source of these receptors is a young woman with COVID-19, enrolled during active disease.

The genes are TRBV5-6 and TRBJ2-3; D perhaps matches TRBD1 (5 bases). Germline values: CDR1 SGHDT, CDR2 YYEEEE. The V end was cut by 1 base, the J end by 4 bases, with 10 bases between. The CDR3 is 14 amino acids. The CDR3 reads CASSLPGWADTQYF. The CDR3 nucleotides are TGTGCCAGCAGCTTGCCAGGGTGGGCAGATACGCAGTATTTT.

This clone was seen once. V and J are TRBV19 and TRBJ2-5, with 11 bases aligning to TRBD2. From germline, CDR1 is LNHDA and CDR2 SQIVND (reference sequence). The CDR3 sequence is 16 residues long. Germline trimming cut 3 bases from V and 3 bases from J; bases unmatched to any gene: 6. The CDR3 region is CASSIIPGLAEETQYF. The CDR3 DNA sequence: TGTGCCAGTAGTATCATTCCGGGACTAGCGGAAGAGACCCAGTACTTC.

The chain uses TRBV5-1 and TRBJ1-1; 8 bases agree with TRBD1. This CDR3 has 15 residues. The junction had 9 bases not matched to a gene; V was cut back by 4 bases and J by 4 bases. Germline assignment: CDR1 SGHRS and CDR2 YFSETQ. CDR3 protein: CASSTTDRGGTEAFF. The CDR3, as DNA: TGCGCCAGCAGCACCACCGACAGGGGAGGCACTGAAGCTTTCTTT.

The rearrangement uses TRBV5-4 and TRBJ2-1; 9 bases map to TRBD1. V shed 2 bases, J shed 5 bases, and the junction held 5 bases outside the gene matches. Germline-derived CDR1 and CDR2 are SGHNT and YYREEE (reference sequence). The CDR3 loop spans 15 amino acids. The CDR3 loop is CASSFPTGGDNEQFF. CDR3 nucleotides: TGTGCCAGCAGCTTCCCGACAGGGGGGGACAATGAGCAGTTCTTC.

The CDR3 DNA follows: TGTGCCAGCAGCCTTGGGGGCCAGCGGTCCACAGATACGCAGTATTTT. Translated: CASSLGGQRSTDTQYF. The rearrangement links TRBV5-4 to TRBJ2-3; the D gene is possibly TRBD1 (6 bases). Trimming cost V 4 bases and J 2 bases, with 17 bases left between them. The CDR3 is 16 residues long. The germline gives CDR1 SGHNT, CDR2 YYREEE (reference sequence).

The chain carries TRBV12-3 or TRBV12-4 and TRBJ2-1, with D possibly TRBD2 on 6 matching bases. The V and J ends lost 3 bases and 8 bases respectively, with 8 bases between them. The length of the CDR3 is 12 residues. The CDR3 is CASSFGGDEQFF. The CDR3 DNA follows: TGTGCCAGCAGTTTCGGCGGGGATGAGCAGTTCTTC.

The rearrangement links TRBV6-1 to TRBJ1-2; D is possibly TRBD1 (5 bases). The CDR3 extends over 15 amino acids. The V end lost 1 base, the J end lost 4 bases, and 13 bases lay between the germline ends. Germline V gene data show CDR1 as MNHNS and CDR2 as SASEGT. The CDR3, as DNA: TGTGCCAGCAGTGAAGTAATGACAGCGTTCTATGGCTACACCTTC. Protein: CASSEVMTAFYGYTF.

A note on this clone: Mismatch with germline at one junction end may stem from a read error. V and J are TRBV7-2 and TRBJ1-2; D is unresolved. Germline V lookup: CDR1 SGHTA, CDR2 FQGNSA. This CDR3 contains 12 residues. The CDR3, as DNA: TGTGCCAGCAGCCCGGCGGGAGCAACAATCTCCTTC. It is translated as CASSPAGATISF.

In this sample, this clone turned up a few times. V and J are TRBV5-1 and TRBJ2-3; D is uncertain. Germline CDR1 SGHRS, CDR2 YFSETQ. The CDR3 has 14 residues. Trimming removed 0 bases at V and 4 bases at J, with 9 bases between. CDR3 residues: CASSLASPADTQYF. CDR3 coding DNA: TGCGCCAGCAGCTTGGCCTCCCCCGCAGATACGCAGTATTTT.

The genes are TRBV19 and TRBJ2-3; D perhaps matches TRBD1 (5 bases). This CDR3 is 15 amino acids long. Trimming pared 2 bases from V and 1 base from J, leaving 10 bases between. Germline V CDR1 and CDR2: LNHDA, SQIVND (reference sequence). The DNA for the CDR3 is TGTGCCAGTAGTATATTAGGGGCCTGCACAGATACGCAGTATTTT. As protein: CASSILGACTDTQYF.

This clone has more than one count but fewer than ten. The chain couples TRBV27 to TRBJ2-2, with TRBD1 identical over 8 bases. V shed 4 bases and J 1 base; nucleotides not matched to a gene: 5. Germline V gene sequence: CDR1 MNHEY, CDR2 SMNVEV (reference sequence). The CDR3 contains 16 residues. The CDR3 spells CASSSRGQGNTGELFF. In nucleotides, the CDR3 is TGTGCCAGCAGTTCCCGCGGACAGGGGAACACCGGGGAGCTGTTTTTT.